Below, 26 T cell receptor beta chains from the same sample are listed, as sequenced in a study of human T cells and chemical hapten exposure. A single record per CDR3 protein comes from TCRdb applying MiXCR to the RACE reads. The sample carries over 100,000 distinct CDR3 sequences, 9.2% recorded once. Time point of the sample: patch test 2, 6 weeks after DPC sensitization. Described treatment: therapeutic diphenylcyclopropenone sensitization with weekly scalp DPC. The sequencing used whole blood, collected in connection with sensitization to the hapten diphenylcyclopropenone (DPC). These TCRs come from a woman between 40 and 55 years old with alopecia areata. Some clones in this sample may be carry-over from other donors' samples.

CDR3 residues: CASSLESSYEQYF. As DNA, the CDR3 is TGTGCCAGCAGCTTGGAAAGCTCCTACGAGCAGTACTTC. This sequence joins TRBV5-6 and TRBJ2-7, with no clear D. The germline CDR1 and CDR2 sequences are SGHDT and YYEEEE. Trimming stripped 0 bases from V and 0 bases from J, with 4 bases between. The CDR3 runs to 13 residues.

This clonotype was counted at least ten times. V and J are TRBV3-1 and TRBJ1-3; perhaps TRBD1 as D (5 bases). The V gene's germline CDR1 is LGHDT and CDR2 YNNKEL (reference sequence). Trimming removed 4 bases at V and 0 bases at J, with 16 bases between. This CDR3 is built from 17 residues. The CDR3 spells CASSRQGGTPSGNTIYF. The CDR3, as DNA: TGTGCCAGCAGCCGGCAGGGAGGAACCCCCTCTGGAAACACCATATATTTT.

This clonotype has just a few counts. The gene calls are TRBV29-1 and TRBJ2-7; 7 bases match TRBD1. Germline V gene sequence: CDR1 SQVTM, CDR2 ANQGSEA. V gave up 7 bases and J gave up 5 bases; unmatched junction bases: 8. The CDR3 runs 12 residues. CDR3: CSAPGQNHEQYF. CDR3 DNA: TGCAGCGCACCGGGACAGAATCACGAGCAGTACTTC.

The J gene is TRBJ2-5, the V gene TRBV25-1; no clear D gene. Trimming removed 2 bases at V and 6 bases at J, with 13 bases between. Germline V gene lookup returns CDR1 MGHDK and CDR2 SYGVNS. This CDR3 spans 14 amino acids. The CDR3 loop is CASSEMNLRKTQYF. Here the CDR3 DNA reads TGTGCCAGCAGTGAAATGAACCTAAGGAAGACCCAGTACTTC.

To note about this clonotype: It may be a read error: a sequence one base away is much more abundant. This chain joins TRBV5-4 and TRBJ1-1; D is perhaps TRBD1 (6 bases). This CDR3 comprises 14 residues. Per the germline V gene, CDR1 is SGHNT and CDR2 is YYREEE (reference sequence). The V end lost 7 bases, the J end lost 7 bases, and 20 bases lay between the germline ends. The CDR3 DNA sequence: TGTGCCAGCGTTCCCGAGGTCAGGGGATTTGAAGCTTTCTTT. Translation: CASVPEVRGFEAFF.

The table lists this clonotype with many counts. This chain connects TRBV7-9 to TRBJ1-2; 10 nucleotides line up with TRBD1. Trimming took 7 bases from V and 3 from J; bases not matched to a gene: 11. Germline V lookup: CDR1 SEHNR, CDR2 FQNEAQ (reference sequence). The CDR3 runs 16 residues. The DNA of the CDR3 is TGTGCCAGCACCCTTGAGGGACAGGGGTCGTACTATGGCTACACCTTC. This translates into CASTLEGQGSYYGYTF.

The chain combines TRBV3-2 with TRBJ2-1. TRBV3-2 is listed as a pseudogene. The CDR3 runs to 14 residues. The chain's CDR3 is CASSQVQYYNEQFF. In DNA, the CDR3 is TGTGCCAGCAGCCAAGTACAGTATTACAATGAGCAGTTCTTC.

This clonotype turned up a few times. The CDR3 reads CASSLEWDRGRGEQFF. In DNA form, the CDR3 reads TGCGCCAGCAGCTTGGAGTGGGACAGGGGGCGAGGTGAGCAGTTCTTC. The chain combines TRBV5-1 with TRBJ2-1; TRBD1 matches 12 bases. Losses at the gene ends were 0 bases for V and 9 bases for J; bases not matched to a gene: 7. CDR1 and CDR2 from the germline V gene are SGHRS and YFSETQ. CDR3 length: 16 residues. The variable domain in full, completed from reference TRBV5-1 and TRBJ2-1, reads KAGVTQTPRYLIKTRGQQVTLSCSPISGHRSVSWYQQTPGQGLQFLFEYFSETQRNKGNFPGRFSGRQFSNSRSEMNVSTLELGDSALYLCASSLEWDRGRGEQFFGPGTRLTVL.

This clonotype has more than one count but fewer than ten. The J gene is TRBJ2-7, the V gene TRBV18; perhaps D is TRBD1 or TRBD2 (5 bases each). This CDR3 is built from 14 residues. Trimming removed 3 bases from V and 5 bases from J, with 14 bases in between. Germline-derived CDR1 and CDR2 are KGHSH and LQKENI. The CDR3 loop reads CASSPGALPNEQYF. CDR3 bases: TGTGCCAGCTCACCCGGGGCCCTCCCCAACGAGCAGTACTTC. Complete variable domain (other parts from reference TRBV18 and TRBJ2-7): NAGVMQNPRHLVRRRGQEARLRCSPMKGHSHVYWYRQLPEEGLKFMVYLQKENIIDESGMPKERFSAEFPKEGPSILRIQQVVRGDSAAYFCASSPGALPNEQYFGPGTRLTVT.

At least ten counts were recorded for this clonotype. The chain recombines TRBV6-5 with TRBJ1-1; no clear D. The CDR3 loop spans 13 amino acids. With 6 bases removed from V and 2 bases from J, the gap between germline ends came to 10 bases. Germline assignment: CDR1 MNHEY and CDR2 SVGAGI. The CDR3 DNA reads as TGTGCCAGCAGGATACAAAGAAACACTGAAGCTTTCTTT. Translation: CASRIQRNTEAFF.

At least ten counts were recorded for this clonotype. J is TRBJ2-7 and V is TRBV4-3; D possibly corresponds to TRBD1 (5 bases). The V gene lost 0 bases and the J gene lost 0 bases, with 9 bases spanning the gap. The CDR3 is 15 residues long. Germline loops: CDR1 LGHNA, CDR2 YSLEER. CDR3 sequence reads: CASSQDLDSSYEQYF. The CDR3, as DNA: TGCGCCAGCAGCCAAGATCTAGACAGCTCCTACGAGCAGTACTTC.

This clonotype appeared many times. V gene TRBV7-2 combines with J gene TRBJ2-7; 15 bases match TRBD2. J lost 3 bases, V lost 5 bases, and 8 bases had no gene match. Germline lookup yields CDR1 SGHTA and CDR2 FQGNSA. The CDR3 is made up of 17 amino acids. CDR3 in amino acids: CASSTYRTSGGGYEQYF. The CDR3 DNA sequence: TGTGCCAGCAGCACCTACCGGACTAGCGGGGGGGGCTACGAGCAGTACTTC.

The rearrangement joins TRBV7-8 to TRBJ1-5; TRBD1 agrees at 8 bases. CDR1 is SGHVS, CDR2 FQNEAQ, per germline. The CDR3 has 16 amino acids. V dropped 1 base and J dropped 1; count of bases not matched to a gene: 3. The CDR3 DNA reads TGTGCCAGCAGCTTAGAAGACAGGGGAAGCAATCAGCCCCAGCATTTT. Translation: CASSLEDRGSNQPQHF.

This clonotype turned up a few times. The V gene is TRBV6-5, the J gene TRBJ2-7, with 8 bases identical to TRBD1. This CDR3 spans 13 amino acids. Germline trimming cut 6 bases from V and 7 bases from J; bases unmatched to any gene: 8. Germline V gene sequence: CDR1 MNHEY, CDR2 SVGAGI. CDR3 residues: CASRQDRAREQYF. The CDR3 coding sequence is TGTGCCAGCAGGCAGGACAGGGCGAGAGAGCAGTACTTC.

A few counts support this clonotype. The genes are TRBV7-9 and TRBJ1-4; 9 positions match TRBD1. The CDR3 sequence is 16 residues long. Germline values: CDR1 SEHNR, CDR2 FQNEAQ (reference sequence). The V and J ends lost 3 bases and 5 bases, in that order; junction bases with no gene match: 7. This chain's CDR3 is CASSFSGTGINEKLFF. CDR3 DNA sequence: TGTGCCAGCAGCTTCTCCGGGACAGGGATAAATGAAAAACTGTTTTTT.

This clonotype turned up a few times. J is TRBJ2-1 and V is TRBV9; no firm D call. The ends were cut back, 4 bases at V and 4 bases at J, with 15 bases in the middle. This CDR3 is built from 15 residues. The germline gives CDR1 SGDLS, CDR2 YYNGEE. The CDR3 DNA follows: TGTGCCAGCAGCCCCTTAGGCGGCCCGTACAATGAGCAGTTCTTC. Translated: CASSPLGGPYNEQFF.

This clonotype was seen only a few times. The rearrangement uses TRBV9 and TRBJ1-1; TRBD1 is a possible D gene (5 bases). The CDR3 is 14 amino acids. CDR1 and CDR2 from the germline V gene are SGDLS and YYNGEE. V gave up 3 bases and J gave up 5 bases, with 14 bases separating them. The CDR3 loop reads CASSAGDRFTEAFF. DNA of the CDR3: TGTGCCAGCAGCGCCGGGGACCGCTTTACTGAAGCTTTCTTT.

There are a few counts of this clonotype. The V gene is TRBV7-9, the J gene TRBJ2-7; D not resolved. V was shortened by 0 bases and J by 5 bases, with 11 bases between the two germline ends. This CDR3 spans 14 amino acids. Germline lookup yields CDR1 SEHNR and CDR2 FQNEAQ (reference sequence). The CDR3 DNA follows: TGTGCCAGCAGCTTAGCTGCCAGGTCGCACGAGCAGTACTTC. It encodes CASSLAARSHEQYF.

This clonotype was detected a few times. This rearrangement joins TRBV7-9 to TRBJ2-2, with D perhaps given as TRBD1 or TRBD2 (6 bases each). The CDR3 totals 14 residues. The germline gives CDR1 SEHNR, CDR2 FQNEAQ (reference sequence). The ends were cut back, 5 bases at V and 7 bases at J, with 14 bases in the middle. The CDR3 DNA follows: TGTGCCAGCAGCCCGTTACGGGGGCACGGGGAGCTGTTTTTT. Its translation is CASSPLRGHGELFF.

This clonotype was counted ten times or more. V and J are TRBV29-1 and TRBJ1-5; 7 positions match TRBD1. From germline, CDR1 is SQVTM and CDR2 ANQGSEA. The CDR3 has 13 amino acids. Trimming took 5 bases from V and 4 from J; bases not matched to a gene: 5. CDR3 DNA sequence: TGCAGCGTTCGGACAGGCGAAAATCAGCCCCAGCATTTT. Residues: CSVRTGENQPQHF. The full variable domain, rest sourced from reference TRBV29-1 and TRBJ1-5, is SAVISQKPSRDICQRGTSLTIQCQVDSQVTMMFWYRQQPGQSLTLIATANQGSEATYESGFVIDKFPISRPNLTFSTLTVSNMSPEDSSIYLCSVRTGENQPQHFGDGTRLSIL.

This clonotype was observed a handful of times. V and J are TRBV6-5 and TRBJ1-2, with 9 bases aligning to TRBD1. The V gene's germline CDR1 is MNHEY and CDR2 SVGAGI. This CDR3 comprises 15 residues. J was trimmed by 2 bases and V by 5 bases; bases with no gene match: 6. This CDR3 reads CASSTETGGNYGYTF. The CDR3 DNA reads as TGTGCCAGCAGTACTGAGACAGGGGGGAACTATGGCTACACCTTC.

V gene TRBV7-9 combines with J gene TRBJ1-2, with D maybe TRBD1 (5 bases). The germline CDR1 and CDR2 sequences are SEHNR and FQNEAQ (reference sequence). The ends were cut back, 3 bases at V and 2 bases at J, with 7 bases in the middle. This CDR3 contains 13 residues. As DNA, the CDR3 is TGTGCCAGCAGCTTTGGGGACAACTATGGCTACACCTTC. This translates into CASSFGDNYGYTF.

About this clonotype: A much larger clonotype is one base distant, so this may be a read error. This CDR3 fails to terminate in the conserved phenylalanine or tryptophan, so it likely reflects a read error. This chain links TRBV23-1 with TRBJ2-1; possible D gene TRBD1, 6 bases. TRBV23-1 belongs to the ORF category, with a function that is uncertain. V lost 3 bases to trimming and J lost 2 bases, with 17 bases between them. The CDR3 is made up of 17 amino acids. For the CDR3, the DNA is TGCGCCAGCAGTCATAAACAGACGGACAGAGCCTACAATGAGCAGTTCTTA. Translation: CASSHKQTDRAYNEQFL.

This clonotype has only a few counts. A junction boundary mismatches the germline segment, possibly from a read error. The CDR3 reads CASSPLRANGYTF. Written as DNA, the CDR3 is TGTGCTAGCAGCCCTCTCCGGGCTAATGGCTACACCTTC. The genes are TRBV7-7 and TRBJ1-2; the D is unclear. CDR1 is SSHAT and CDR2 is FNYEAQ in the germline V gene (reference sequence). This CDR3 is built from 13 residues.

This clonotype was detected ten times or more. The CDR3: CASSFQENQPQHF. CDR3 sequence (DNA): TGTGCCAGCAGTTTCCAGGAGAATCAGCCCCAGCATTTT. V is TRBV12-3 or TRBV12-4 and J is TRBJ1-5; D call uncertain. The V gene lost 3 bases and the J gene lost 4 bases, with 7 bases spanning the gap. This CDR3 has 13 residues.

This clonotype showed up just a few times. V and J are TRBV25-1 and TRBJ2-5; possibly TRBD1 for D (6 bases). The V end lost 2 bases, the J end lost 2 bases, and 9 bases lay between the germline ends. CDR3 length: 14 amino acids. Per the germline V gene, CDR1 is MGHDK and CDR2 is SYGVNS. CDR3 residues: CASSERTVQETQYF. In nucleotides, the CDR3 is TGTGCCAGCAGTGAACGGACAGTTCAAGAGACCCAGTACTTC. The whole variable domain, filled in from reference TRBV25-1 and TRBJ2-5, reads EADIYQTPRYLVIGTGKKITLECSQTMGHDKMYWYQQDPGMELHLIHYSYGVNSTEKGDLSSESTVSRIRTEHFPLTLESARPSHTSQYLCASSERTVQETQYFGPGTRLLVL.